The sequence of this TCR beta chain was determined in a study of T cells in tumors after PD-1 blockade. Looking at the study overall: Patients had no prior checkpoint blockade, systemic immunosuppressants, or anti-cancer therapy within 4 weeks. Either cemiplimab 350 mg every 2 weeks or pembrolizumab 200 mg every 3 weeks was given. Daily vismodegib 150 mg continued in a subset of anti-PD-1-treated patients. Notes on the study in general: Blood contained approximately 43% of the tumor's TCR clonotypes.

Germline assignment: CDR1 GTSNPN and CDR2 SVGIG (reference sequence). V was pared by 1 base and J by 2 bases, with 3 bases of the junction left unmatched. This CDR3 comprises 15 residues. The assay was immunoSEQ multiplex PCR, and TCRdb's table has in-frame clones only and misses some. The table includes around 11,000 clones, over 50% detected once. With respect to this clone: As yet, its antigen is unknown.

The sequencing here drew on tumor tissue, taken after anti-PD-1 treatment. This TCR was sampled from a human donor with basal cell carcinoma. This chain links TRBV30 with TRBJ2-3, with 10 nucleotides matching TRBD1. Written as DNA, the CDR3 is TGTGCCTGGAGTGCGGGACAGGGGCTCACAGATACGCAGTATTTT. Its protein product is CAWSAGQGLTDTQYF.